This T cell receptor (beta chain) was sequenced in a study of blood T cell repertoires in COVID-19. Background on the study: Acute and convalescent COVID-19 samples came from the United States, Italy and Spain.

In the source study's methods: Nucleated cell counts were estimated from reference gene primer amplification. The table came from immunoSEQ multiplex PCR; TCRdb's copy has only in-frame clones and leaves some out. That table is the source of V, J and clone size, and D and trimming were worked out from the DNA. The top ten clones hold roughly 4.1% of a sample with some 200,000 clones, about nine tenths of them seen once. Germline assignment: CDR1 SGHAT and CDR2 FQNNGV. The CDR3 has 15 amino acids. V was cut by 3 bases and J by 0 bases, with 12 bases left in between. This receptor was identified in a man aged 50-59 years with acute or convalescent COVID-19. The chain employs TRBV11-2 and TRBJ2-7; a possible D gene is TRBD2 (6 bases). Material: peripheral blood. The CDR3, as DNA: TGTGCCAGCAGCTTTCCTAGCGACAGCTCCTACGAGCAGTACTTC. Translating gives CASSFPSDSSYEQYF.